One and the same sample provided the 12 T cell receptor beta chains below, sequenced in a study of control samples from healthy donors and cancer patients (dated by TCRdb to 2020 to 2021). Library preparation was by the immunoSEQ multiplex PCR assay. In its TCRdb copy, this immuneACCESS table keeps in-frame sequences only and misses some clones. Where compared with another copy, unresolved V genes explain less than half of these, and the others have no known cause. This sample holds under 200,000 clones; around nine tenths were observed only once. Around 5% of the sample lies in the top ten. Sequenced: blood. The receptors were gathered from a woman aged 25 to 45 in good health.

The chain recombines TRBV5-1 with TRBJ1-2; D is ambiguous. The CDR3 sequence is 15 residues long. Germline V gene sequence: CDR1 SGHRS, CDR2 YFSETQ. V was shortened by 0 bases and J by 0 bases, with 9 bases between the two germline ends. For the CDR3, the DNA is TGCGCCAGCAGCTTGGTGGCAGGCGCTAACTATGGCTACACCTTC. The encoded protein is CASSLVAGANYGYTF.

V is TRBV5-5 and J is TRBJ2-7, with 9 bases matching TRBD2. The length of the CDR3 is 15 residues. Germline V gene lookup returns CDR1 SGHKS and CDR2 YYEKEE (reference sequence). V trimming: 5 bases; J trimming: 1 base; junction bases outside the gene matches: 7. The CDR3 here is CASRKTSGISYEQYF. The DNA for the CDR3 is TGTGCCAGCAGGAAGACTAGCGGCATTTCCTACGAGCAGTACTTC.

The J gene is TRBJ1-1, the V gene TRBV29-1; a possible D gene is TRBD1 (6 bases). Trimming removed 7 bases at V and 7 bases at J, with 25 bases between. CDR1 and CDR2 from the germline V gene are SQVTM and ANQGSEA. The CDR3 totals 15 residues. The CDR3 reads CSAGRPSGQSHEAFF. The CDR3 region has the DNA TGCAGCGCCGGCCGTCCCTCAGGACAGTCCCATGAAGCTTTCTTT.

The rearrangement links TRBV30 to TRBJ1-2; 8 nucleotides agree with TRBD1. The junction had 15 bases not matched to a gene; V was cut back by 4 bases and J by 8 bases. Germline loops: CDR1 GTSNPN, CDR2 SVGIG (reference sequence). The CDR3 length is 15 residues. CDR3 residues: CAWIPVTGALGGYTF. In DNA, the CDR3 is TGTGCCTGGATCCCCGTGACAGGGGCACTTGGGGGCTACACCTTC. Filled out from reference TRBV30 and TRBJ1-2, the complete variable domain reads SQTIHQWPATLVQPVGSPLSLECTVEGTSNPNLYWYRQAAGRGLQLLFYSVGIGQISSEVPQNLSASRPQDRQFILSSKKLLLSDSGFYLCAWIPVTGALGGYTFGSGTRLTVV.

The rearrangement joins TRBV27 to TRBJ1-1; 10 positions agree with TRBD1. Germline CDR1 and CDR2: MNHEY and SMNVEV (reference sequence). CDR3 length: 16 residues. The V segment lost 10 bases and the J segment 4 bases; nucleotides outside the gene matches: 15. The CDR3 sequence is CATSDRDRGFGTEAFF. CDR3 nucleotide sequence: TGTGCCACCTCCGACCGGGACAGGGGTTTCGGCACTGAAGCTTTCTTT.

This chain uses TRBV4-1 with TRBJ2-7; D remains ambiguous. CDR3 length: 11 amino acids. Germline V gene lookup returns CDR1 MGHRA and CDR2 YSYEKL. Trimming stripped 8 bases from V and 1 base from J, with 6 bases between. This chain's CDR3 is CASPASYEQYV. As DNA, the CDR3 is TGCGCCAGCCCTGCTTCCTACGAGCAGTACGTC.

The gene calls are TRBV28 and TRBJ1-2; 11 bases align to TRBD1. The V and J ends lost 10 bases and 4 bases, in that order; junction bases with no gene match: 11. The CDR3 runs 15 residues. Looked up from germline, CDR1 is MDHEN and CDR2 is SYDVKM. The CDR3 DNA sequence: TGTGCCACCGGACAGGGGGCGGTTAACGGCTATGGCTACACCTTC. Translation: CATGQGAVNGYGYTF.

The J gene is TRBJ2-7, the V gene TRBV5-1, with no clear D. The CDR3 has 15 residues. Trimming pared 2 bases from V and 5 bases from J, leaving 17 bases between. The germline V gene encodes CDR1 SGHRS and CDR2 YFSETQ. CDR3 region: CASSLGSFSGDEQYF. In DNA form, the CDR3 reads TGCGCCAGCAGCTTAGGCAGCTTTTCTGGGGACGAGCAGTACTTC. The whole variable domain, remainder taken from reference TRBV5-1 and TRBJ2-7, is KAGVTQTPRYLIKTRGQQVTLSCSPISGHRSVSWYQQTPGQGLQFLFEYFSETQRNKGNFPGRFSGRQFSNSRSEMNVSTLELGDSALYLCASSLGSFSGDEQYFGPGTRLTVT.

The chain employs TRBV11-2 and TRBJ2-2, with TRBD2 identical over 7 bases. The J segment lost 7 bases and the V segment lost 4 bases, leaving 3 bases of the junction unmatched. Germline CDR1 and CDR2: SGHAT and FQNNGV. The CDR3 spans 13 residues. In nucleotides, the CDR3 is TGTGCCAGCAGCTCCCCTAGCGGCGGGGAGCTGTTTTTT. It is translated as CASSSPSGGELFF. Variable domain in full (rest from reference TRBV11-2 and TRBJ2-2): EAGVAQSPRYKIIEKRQSVAFWCNPISGHATLYWYQQILGQGPKLLIQFQNNGVVDDSQLPKDRFSAERLKGVDSTLKIQPAKLEDSAVYLCASSSPSGGELFFGEGSRLTVL.

The V call is TRBV9, the J call TRBJ1-4; weak D call: TRBD1 (5 bases). With 4 bases removed from V and 13 bases from J, the gap between germline ends came to 23 bases. Germline V CDR1 and CDR2: SGDLS, YYNGEE. The CDR3 is 15 amino acids. In nucleotides, the CDR3 is TGTGCCAGCAGCAGCGGGACGGTTGAGGGGTCAGGACTGTTTTTT. It encodes CASSSGTVEGSGLFF.

The CDR3 reads CSASGGRGNQPQHF. The DNA of the CDR3 is TGCAGTGCTAGTGGAGGCAGGGGCAATCAGCCCCAGCATTTT. The rearrangement links TRBV20-1 to TRBJ1-5; maybe TRBD1 (5 bases). The CDR3 sequence is 14 residues long. V lost 3 bases to trimming and J lost 2 bases, with 11 bases between them. CDR1 is DFQATT and CDR2 is SNEGSKA in the germline V gene (reference sequence).

CDR3 in amino acids: CASSLARQYEQYV. DNA for the CDR3: TGCGCCAGCAGCTTGGCCAGACAGTACGAGCAGTACGTC. The rearrangement joins TRBV5-1 to TRBJ2-7, with a possible D match to TRBD1 (5 bases). Trimming shortened V by 0 bases and J by 4 bases, and 8 bases separated the two germline ends. The CDR3 is 13 residues long. Per the germline V gene, CDR1 is SGHRS and CDR2 is YFSETQ.